This record looks at one TCR beta chain sequence and its context. Germline and junction disagree at one end, which may indicate a read error. The entry originates in a study of blood T cell repertoires in COVID-19. At the level of the study: From T cells, B-cell-depleted T cells, or PBMCs came the material, which was cDNA or gDNA.

Per the authors' pipeline: By means of reference gene primer amplification, nucleated cell counts were estimated. Some clones are missing from TCRdb's copy, which holds only in-frame ones; the method was immunoSEQ multiplex PCR. V and J calls and clone size are those listed in that table; D and trimming were worked out from the DNA. The table has more than 65,000 clones, 82% seen once; the top ten hold about 6.9%. Germline V gene sequence: CDR1 SQVTM, CDR2 ANQGSEA. The CDR3 sequence is 10 residues long. This clonotype was sampled from a human donor in a cohort sampled during active COVID-19. Sequenced: peripheral blood. The chain carries TRBV29-1 and TRBJ1-1; D is perhaps TRBD1 (5 bases). The chain's CDR3 is CSVERDPNPF. CDR3 in DNA: TGCAGCGTTGAGCGGGACCCCAACCCCTTT.